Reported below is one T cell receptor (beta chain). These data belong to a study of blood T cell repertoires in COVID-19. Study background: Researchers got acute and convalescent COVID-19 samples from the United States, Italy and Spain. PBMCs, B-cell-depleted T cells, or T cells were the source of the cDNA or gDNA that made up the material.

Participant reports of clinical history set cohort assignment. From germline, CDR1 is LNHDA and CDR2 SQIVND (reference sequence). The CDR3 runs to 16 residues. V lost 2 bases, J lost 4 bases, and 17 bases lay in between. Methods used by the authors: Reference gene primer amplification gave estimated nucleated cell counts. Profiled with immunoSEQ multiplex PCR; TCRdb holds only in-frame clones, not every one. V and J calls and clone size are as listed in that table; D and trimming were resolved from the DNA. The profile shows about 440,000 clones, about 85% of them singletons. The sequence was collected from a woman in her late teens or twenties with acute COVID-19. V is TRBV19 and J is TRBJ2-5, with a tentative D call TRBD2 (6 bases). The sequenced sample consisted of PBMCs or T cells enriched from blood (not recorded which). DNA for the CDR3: TGTGCCAGTAGTATATGGGGCGGGGATAAACGAGAGACCCAGTACTTC. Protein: CASSIWGGDKRETQYF.